This T cell receptor beta chain comes out of a study of cytomegalovirus exposure and HLA in healthy donors. The germline CDR1 and CDR2 sequences are MNHEY and SMNVEV (reference sequence). The CDR3 runs to 15 residues. V lost 6 bases to trimming and J lost 2 bases; unmatched junction nucleotides: 9. PCR was performed using 60 Vbeta and 13 Jbeta primers. Sequenced by immunoSEQ multiplex PCR; TCRdb stores in-frame clones only, minus some. The sample contains more than 150,000 clones, around three quarters of which appear only once. A few counts support this clone. The sequenced material came from PBMCs. This sequence was found in a boy younger than 18 in good health and CMV-seronegative. The chain uses TRBV27 and TRBJ2-7; 8 bases match TRBD2. The DNA for the CDR3 is TGTGCCAGCAGGCTAAGCGGGGGACGAACCTACGAGCAGTACTTC. Its translation is CASRLSGGRTYEQYF.